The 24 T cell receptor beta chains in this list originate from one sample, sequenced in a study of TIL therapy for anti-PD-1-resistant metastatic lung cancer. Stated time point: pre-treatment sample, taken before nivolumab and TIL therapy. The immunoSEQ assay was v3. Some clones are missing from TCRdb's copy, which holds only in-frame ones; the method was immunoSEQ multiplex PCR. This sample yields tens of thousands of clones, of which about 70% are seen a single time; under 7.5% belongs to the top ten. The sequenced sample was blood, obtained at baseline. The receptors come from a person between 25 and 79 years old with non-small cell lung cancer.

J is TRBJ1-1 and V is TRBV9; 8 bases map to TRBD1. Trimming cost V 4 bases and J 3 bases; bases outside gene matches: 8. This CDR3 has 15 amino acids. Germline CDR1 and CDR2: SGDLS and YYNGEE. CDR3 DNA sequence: TGTGCCAGCAGCCCACGGACAGGGTACGACACTGAAGCTTTCTTT. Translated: CASSPRTGYDTEAFF. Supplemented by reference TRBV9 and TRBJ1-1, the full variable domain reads DSGVTQTPKHLITATGQRVTLRCSPRSGDLSVYWYQQSLDQGLQFLIQYYNGEERAKGNILERFSAQQFPDLHSELNLSSLELGDSALYFCASSPRTGYDTEAFFGQGTRLTVV.

The CDR3 reads CASSISGAPGGGETQYF. The CDR3 coding sequence is TGTGCCAGTAGTATTTCGGGGGCACCAGGGGGCGGGGAGACCCAGTACTTC. The chain links TRBV19 to TRBJ2-5; TRBD1 matches 8 bases. The trim removed 3 bases at V and 5 bases at J, leaving 14 bases unmatched. Germline CDR1 is LNHDA and CDR2 is SQIVND (reference sequence). The CDR3 extends over 17 amino acids. The full variable domain, completed using reference TRBV19 and TRBJ2-5, is DGGITQSPKYLFRKEGQNVTLSCEQNLNHDAMYWYRQDPGQGLRLIYYSQIVNDFQKGDIAEGYSVSREKKESFPLTVTSAQKNPTAFYLCASSISGAPGGGETQYFGPGTRLLVL.

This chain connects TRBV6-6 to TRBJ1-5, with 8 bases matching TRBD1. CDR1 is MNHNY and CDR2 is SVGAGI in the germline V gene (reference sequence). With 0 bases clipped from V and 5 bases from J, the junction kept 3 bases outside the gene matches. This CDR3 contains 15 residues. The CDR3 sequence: CASSYSTGGDQPQHF. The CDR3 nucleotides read TGTGCCAGCAGTTACTCCACAGGGGGGGATCAGCCCCAGCATTTT.

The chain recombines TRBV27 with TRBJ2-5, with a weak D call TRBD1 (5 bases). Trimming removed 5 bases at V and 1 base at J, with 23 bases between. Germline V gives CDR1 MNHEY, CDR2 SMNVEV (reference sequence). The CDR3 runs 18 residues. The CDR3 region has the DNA TGTGCCAGCAGTCCCACAGTCGCACAGGCAGGTGGCCAAGAGACCCAGTACTTC. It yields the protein CASSPTVAQAGGQETQYF.

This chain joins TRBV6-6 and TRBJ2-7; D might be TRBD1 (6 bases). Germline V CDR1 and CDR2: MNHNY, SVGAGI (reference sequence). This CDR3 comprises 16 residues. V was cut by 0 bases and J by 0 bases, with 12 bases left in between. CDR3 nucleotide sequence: TGTGCCAGCAGTTACTCCGCGAACAGGGACTCCTACGAGCAGTACTTC. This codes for CASSYSANRDSYEQYF.

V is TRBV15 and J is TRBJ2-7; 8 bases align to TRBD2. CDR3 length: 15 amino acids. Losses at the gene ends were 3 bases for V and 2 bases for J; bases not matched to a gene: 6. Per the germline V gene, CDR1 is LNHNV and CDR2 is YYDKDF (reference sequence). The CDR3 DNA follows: TGTGCCACCAGCAGCCCGCGGGGGGCCGCCTACGAGCAGTACTTC. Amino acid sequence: CATSSPRGAAYEQYF.

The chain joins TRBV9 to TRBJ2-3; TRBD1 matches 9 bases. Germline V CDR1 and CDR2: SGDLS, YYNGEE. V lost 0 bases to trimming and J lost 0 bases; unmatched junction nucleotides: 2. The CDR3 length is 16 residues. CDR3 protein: CASSVVGTGSTDTQYF. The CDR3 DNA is TGTGCCAGCAGCGTAGTAGGGACAGGGAGCACAGATACGCAGTATTTT.

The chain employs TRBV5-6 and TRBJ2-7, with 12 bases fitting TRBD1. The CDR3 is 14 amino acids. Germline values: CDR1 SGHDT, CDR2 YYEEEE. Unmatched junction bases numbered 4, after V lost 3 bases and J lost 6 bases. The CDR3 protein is CASSYGTGGPEQYF. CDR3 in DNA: TGTGCCAGCAGCTACGGGACAGGGGGCCCCGAGCAGTACTTC.

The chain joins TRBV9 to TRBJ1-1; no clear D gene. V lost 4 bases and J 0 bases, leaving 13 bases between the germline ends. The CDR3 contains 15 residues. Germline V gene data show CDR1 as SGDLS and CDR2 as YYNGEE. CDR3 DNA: TGTGCCAGCAGCCCCCGGGCCCTCATGAACACTGAAGCTTTCTTT. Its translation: CASSPRALMNTEAFF.

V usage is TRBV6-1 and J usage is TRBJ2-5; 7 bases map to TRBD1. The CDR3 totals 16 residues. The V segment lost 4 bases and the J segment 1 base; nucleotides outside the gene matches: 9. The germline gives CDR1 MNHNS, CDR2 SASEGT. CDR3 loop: CASSVVRQGRQETQYF. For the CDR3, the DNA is TGTGCCAGCAGTGTAGTGCGACAGGGACGCCAAGAGACCCAGTACTTC.

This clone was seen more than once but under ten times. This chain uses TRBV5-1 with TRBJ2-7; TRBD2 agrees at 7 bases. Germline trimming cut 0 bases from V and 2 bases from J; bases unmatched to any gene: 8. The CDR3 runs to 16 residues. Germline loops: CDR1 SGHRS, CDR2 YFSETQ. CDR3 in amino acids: CASSLEGWEGTYEQYF. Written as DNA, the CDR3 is TGCGCCAGCAGCTTGGAGGGATGGGAGGGTACCTACGAGCAGTACTTC.

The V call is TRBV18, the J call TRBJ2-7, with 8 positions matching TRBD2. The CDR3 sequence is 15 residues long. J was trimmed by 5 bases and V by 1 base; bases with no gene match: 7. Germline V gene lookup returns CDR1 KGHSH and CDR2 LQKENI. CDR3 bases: TGTGCCAGCTCACCACGTCCGGGAGGGTGGGACGAGCAGTACTTC. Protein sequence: CASSPRPGGWDEQYF.

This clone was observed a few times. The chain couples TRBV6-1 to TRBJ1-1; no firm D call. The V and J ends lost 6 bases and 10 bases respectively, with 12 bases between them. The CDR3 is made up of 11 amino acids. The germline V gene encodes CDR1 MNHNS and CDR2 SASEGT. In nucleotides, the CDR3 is TGTGCCAGCAGAGGGAAGGTTACAGCTTTCTTT. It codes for CASRGKVTAFF.

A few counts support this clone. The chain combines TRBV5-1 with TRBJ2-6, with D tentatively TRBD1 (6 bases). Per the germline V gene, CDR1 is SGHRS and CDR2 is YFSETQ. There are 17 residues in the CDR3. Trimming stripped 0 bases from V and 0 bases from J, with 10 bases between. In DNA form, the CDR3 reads TGCGCCAGCAGCTTGGACGCACAGGGCTCTGGGGCCAACGTCCTGACTTTC. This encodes CASSLDAQGSGANVLTF.

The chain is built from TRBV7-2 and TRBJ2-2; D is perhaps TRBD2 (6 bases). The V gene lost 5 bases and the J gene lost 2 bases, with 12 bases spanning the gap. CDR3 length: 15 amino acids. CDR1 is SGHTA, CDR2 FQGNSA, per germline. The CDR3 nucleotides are TGTGCCAGCAGCCAACTTAGCGGAAACACCGGGGAGCTGTTTTTT. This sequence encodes CASSQLSGNTGELFF.

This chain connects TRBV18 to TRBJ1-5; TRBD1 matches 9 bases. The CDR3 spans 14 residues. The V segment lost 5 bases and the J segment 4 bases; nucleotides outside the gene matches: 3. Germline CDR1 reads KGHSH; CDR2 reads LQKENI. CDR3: CASSWTGENQPQHF. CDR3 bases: TGTGCCAGCTCATGGACAGGGGAAAATCAGCCCCAGCATTTT.

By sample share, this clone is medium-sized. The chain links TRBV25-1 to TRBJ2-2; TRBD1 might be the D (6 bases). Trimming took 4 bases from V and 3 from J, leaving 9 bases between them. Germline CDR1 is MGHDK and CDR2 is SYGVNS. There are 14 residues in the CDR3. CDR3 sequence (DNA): TGTGCCAGCAGTGGTAACAGGGACACCGGGGAGCTGTTTTTT. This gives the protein CASSGNRDTGELFF.

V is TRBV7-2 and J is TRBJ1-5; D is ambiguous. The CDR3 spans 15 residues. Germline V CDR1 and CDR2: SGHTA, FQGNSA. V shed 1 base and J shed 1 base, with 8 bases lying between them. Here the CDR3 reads CASSLVLGSNQPQHF. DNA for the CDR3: TGTGCCAGCAGCTTAGTTTTAGGGAGCAATCAGCCCCAGCATTTT. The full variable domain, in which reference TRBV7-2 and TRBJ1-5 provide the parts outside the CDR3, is GAGVSQSPSNKVTEKGKDVELRCDPISGHTALYWYRQSLGQGLEFLIYFQGNSAPDKSGLPSDRFSAERTGGSVSTLTIQRTQQEDSAVYLCASSLVLGSNQPQHFGDGTRLSIL.

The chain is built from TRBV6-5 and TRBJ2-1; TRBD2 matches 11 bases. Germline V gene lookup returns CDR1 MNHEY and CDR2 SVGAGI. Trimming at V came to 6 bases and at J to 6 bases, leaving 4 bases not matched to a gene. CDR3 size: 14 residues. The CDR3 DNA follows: TGTGCCAGCAGGGCGGGACTAGCGGCCAATGAGCAGTTCTTC. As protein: CASRAGLAANEQFF.

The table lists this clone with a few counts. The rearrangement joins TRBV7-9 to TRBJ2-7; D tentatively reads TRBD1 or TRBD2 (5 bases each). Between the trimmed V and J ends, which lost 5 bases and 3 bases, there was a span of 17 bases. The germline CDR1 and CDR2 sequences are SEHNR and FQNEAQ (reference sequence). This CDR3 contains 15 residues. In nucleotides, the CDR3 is TGTGCCAGCAGCCCGCCGGCCGGGGCGGGCTACGAGCAGTACTTC. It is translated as CASSPPAGAGYEQYF.

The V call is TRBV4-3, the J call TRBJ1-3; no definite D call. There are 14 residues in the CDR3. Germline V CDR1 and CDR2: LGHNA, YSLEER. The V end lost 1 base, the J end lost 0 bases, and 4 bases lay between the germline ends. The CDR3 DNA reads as TGCGCCAGCAGCCAAGCACTCTCTGGAAACACCATATATTTT. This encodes CASSQALSGNTIYF.

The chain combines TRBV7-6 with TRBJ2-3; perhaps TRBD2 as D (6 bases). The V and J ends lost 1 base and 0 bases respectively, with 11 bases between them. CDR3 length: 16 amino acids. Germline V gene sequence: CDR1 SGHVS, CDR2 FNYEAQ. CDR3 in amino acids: CASSLVSGGSTDTQYF. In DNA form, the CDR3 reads TGTGCCAGCAGCTTAGTATCAGGAGGGAGCACAGATACGCAGTATTTT.

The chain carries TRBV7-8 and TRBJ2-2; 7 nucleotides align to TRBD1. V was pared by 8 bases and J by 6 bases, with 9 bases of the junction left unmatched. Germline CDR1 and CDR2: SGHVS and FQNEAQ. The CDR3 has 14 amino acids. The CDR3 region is CASYRGQGSGELFF. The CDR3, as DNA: TGTGCCAGCTATAGGGGGCAGGGTTCCGGGGAGCTGTTTTTT.

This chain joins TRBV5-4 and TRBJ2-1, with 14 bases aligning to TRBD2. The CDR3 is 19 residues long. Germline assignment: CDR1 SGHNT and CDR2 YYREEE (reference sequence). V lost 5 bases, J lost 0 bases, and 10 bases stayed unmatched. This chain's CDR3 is CASRAGGLAGAPSYNEQFF. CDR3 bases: TGTGCCAGCAGAGCAGGGGGACTAGCGGGAGCCCCCTCCTACAATGAGCAGTTCTTC.